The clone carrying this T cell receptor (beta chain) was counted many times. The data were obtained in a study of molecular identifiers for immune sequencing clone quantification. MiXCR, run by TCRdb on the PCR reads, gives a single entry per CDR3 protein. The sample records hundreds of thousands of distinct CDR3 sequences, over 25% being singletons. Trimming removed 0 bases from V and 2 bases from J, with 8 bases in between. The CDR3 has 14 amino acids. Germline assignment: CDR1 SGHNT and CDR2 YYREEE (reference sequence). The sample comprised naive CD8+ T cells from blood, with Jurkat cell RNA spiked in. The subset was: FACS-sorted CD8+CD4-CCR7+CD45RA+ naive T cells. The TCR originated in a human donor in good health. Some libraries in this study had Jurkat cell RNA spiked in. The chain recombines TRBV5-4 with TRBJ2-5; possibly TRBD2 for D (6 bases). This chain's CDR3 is CASSLGLEQETQYF. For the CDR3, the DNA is TGTGCCAGCAGCTTGGGACTAGAACAAGAGACCCAGTACTTC. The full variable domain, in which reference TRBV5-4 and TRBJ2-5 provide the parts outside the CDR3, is ETGVTQSPTHLIKTRGQQVTLRCSSQSGHNTVSWYQQALGQGPQFIFQYYREEENGRGNFPPRFSGLQFPNYSSELNVNALELDDSALYLCASSLGLEQETQYFGPGTRLLVL.